This T cell receptor (beta chain) was sequenced during a study of shared clonotypes between healthy human individuals. Execution of the assay was at deep level. About 30,000 T cell genomes, or about 0.3 ug DNA, went into replicate PCRs of unsorted PBMC. Produced via immunoSEQ multiplex PCR; TCRdb's table is partial and in-frame only. The data show roughly 500,000 clones, with more than 65% seen just once and about an eighth held by the top ten. Findings and limits, study-wide: Blood was the sole source, and tissue repertoires probably differ.

This clone was seen a single time. Its antigen is still unknown. This CDR3 is built from 11 residues. Germline CDR1 SGHVS, CDR2 FQNEAQ. V was clipped by 5 bases and J by 10 bases, with 9 bases between them. Sequenced material: PBMCs. The receptor was derived from a woman in her thirties or forties in good health. Some clones in this sample may be carry-over from other donors' samples. The gene calls are TRBV7-8 and TRBJ2-1, with D tentatively TRBD2 (5 bases). The CDR3: CASSGRGEQFF. CDR3 in DNA: TGTGCCAGCAGCGGCCGAGGGGAGCAGTTCTTC.